Given below is one T cell receptor beta chain in context. No cognate antigen has been identified for it. One base away there is no much larger clone; base qualities are not given. These data belong to a study of T cells after yellow fever vaccination (dated by TCRdb to between 2019 and 2020). A note on the overall study: The SMART-Seq v4 Ultra Low Input RNA kit was used to prepare libraries from fractions with low cell numbers. Blood was drawn at multiple timepoints before and after primary and secondary immunization, with bulk PBMC replicates and cell subsets isolated. To follow T-cell clones before and after both primary and booster YFV17D yellow fever vaccination, bulk TCR alpha and beta repertoires underwent longitudinal sequencing. Two healthy male donors made up the cohort, one aged 18 to 30 years and the other aged 30 to 40 years.

Study-wide findings and limitations: The secondary T-cell response was weaker than the primary response but faster, peaking on day 5 instead of day 15. Only a couple of donors were included in the study, so the extent to which the findings can be generalized is limited. A small fraction of clonotypes appeared in both the CD4 and CD8 compartments, likely as a result of convergent recombination. FACS-sorted repertoires could contain abundant contaminating clonotypes from the bulk population, so computational filtering was required. After the booster, most clones that had expanded after primary vaccination were detected again (over 95% of CD4 and under 90% of CD8), suggesting broad maintenance of memory.

V is clipped by 7 bases and J by 3 bases, and the sequence between their germline boundaries is 13 bases long. CDR1 is given as SEHNR and CDR2 as FQNEAQ, both from the germline V gene (reference sequence). The CDR3 goes from the cysteine to the phenylalanine over 13 residues. The kept DNA is CDR3 alone, 39 bases in frame from the first base. TCR cDNA was made using 5'RACE template switching, a step that added a universal primer site and unique molecular identifiers. Priming of cDNA synthesis was performed from both the TCR alpha and TCR beta constant segments. Two PCR steps were used to amplify libraries, with sample barcodes and sequencing adapters being added in the second step. Libraries were sequenced on Illumina HiSeq 2500 (2x100 bp) or NovaSeq (2x150 bp). As for the original processing: Demultiplexing of reads and collapsing into UMI consensus sequences were performed with MIGEC, and V(D)J alignment was carried out with MiXCR. Clonotypes responding to the vaccine were identified with edgeR on replicate PBMC samples, with the criteria of FDR below 0.01 and a log2 fold change above 5 up to day 15. Each bulk clonotype was labeled CD4 or CD8 based on which sequenced repertoire, CD4 or CD8, contained the clonotype at higher abundance. TCRdb redid the processing of the public reads, applying fastp at Q25 and MiXCR, and retained in-frame beta chains. Each record represents a unique CDR3 protein, reported with the most common genes and DNA among its rows. The V and J calls shown here were made by TCRdb, not taken from the authors' results. The sample yields hundreds of thousands of distinct CDR3 sequences; approximately 12% were counted once. Together, the top ten hold around 15% of the sample.

What this sample's treatment or condition label stands for: live attenuated yellow fever vaccine strain. At each blood-draw timepoint, two biological replicates of bulk PBMCs were obtained. A standard Ficoll-Paque protocol was used to isolate PBMCs from peripheral blood. TriZol was used to extract RNA from bulk PBMCs, CD4 and CD8 fractions, and dextramer-positive and dextramer-negative fractions. The sequence links TRBV7-9 to TRBJ2-7; the D gene is perhaps TRBD1, from 6 matching bases. The source material was PBMCs, sampled on the day of the yellow fever booster vaccination. The TCR originated in a man younger than 40 who received the YFV17D yellow fever vaccine. The DNA sequence is as follows: TGTGCCAGCACCAGGGACACTAACTACGAGCAGTACTTC. This is translated as CASTRDTNYEQYF.